This is a list of T cell receptor beta chains from one sample in a study of cytomegalovirus exposure and HLA in healthy donors. The table came from immunoSEQ multiplex PCR; TCRdb's copy has only in-frame clones and leaves some out. In the table there are a few hundred thousand clones, 70% to 80% of which are singletons. Input material: PBMCs. The receptors originated from a woman in her sixties or seventies in good health and CMV-seropositive. The conserved cysteine and the conserved F or W are not part of the CDR3 here. Each record gives: V gene, J gene, CDR3 protein.

TRBV5-1	TRBJ2-3	ASSSWGVAGGPRTDTQY
TRBV2	TRBJ2-7	ASNIQGRNYEQY
TRBV11-2	-	ASSLQLASYEQY
TRBV20-1	TRBJ2-5	TLQMIETQY
TRBV30	TRBJ1-2	AWAQTNYGYT
TRBV19	TRBJ1-2	ASSITEGQVYGYT
TRBV5-4	TRBJ2-3	ASSLPLGRGTDTQY
TRBV5-1	TRBJ1-5	ASSPGQFNQPQH
TRBV2	TRBJ1-1	ASIQGRRVLNTEAF
TRBV18	TRBJ2-3	ASSPPSGGGTDTQY
TRBV2	TRBJ2-7	ASSVEAPNEQY
TRBV6-1	TRBJ2-1	ASTGYSPNEQF
TRBV12-5	TRBJ2-6	ASGTQGSGANVLT
TRBV10-3	TRBJ2-1	AISASGGAGSNEQF
TRBV30	TRBJ1-1	AWSGQPLGGVTF
TRBV5-1	TRBJ2-7	ASSPVKSYEQY
TRBV5-6	TRBJ1-1	ASSSSRQAF
TRBV5-1	TRBJ1-1	ATARGGDANTEAF
TRBV6-1	TRBJ1-3	ASSTGPGRRNTIY
TRBV27	TRBJ1-1	ASSFVRGTEAF
TRBV10-3	TRBJ2-5	AISESSGVGTQY
TRBV27	TRBJ2-5	ASSSLAMRVQETQY
TRBV5-4	TRBJ2-5	ASKTGGKETQY
TRBV18	TRBJ1-5	ASSSDRNQPQH
TRBV29-1	TRBJ2-5	SVDSGEETQY
TRBV4-2	TRBJ1-6	ASSQETGRSSPLH
TRBV29-1	TRBJ1-2	SVLREDYGYT
TRBV6-6	TRBJ2-5	ASRLAGAETQY
TRBV7-8	TRBJ2-1	ASSLAGTSVYEQF
TRBV18	TRBJ2-5	ASSPMARGVQETQY
TRBV7-9	TRBJ1-6	ASRPKSSSYNSPLH
TRBV5-6	TRBJ2-7	ASSLTLTPGTGSHEQY
TRBV28	TRBJ1-2	ASSPPTPGQGQIRIYT
TRBV29-1	TRBJ2-2	SVAGRQSNTGELF
TRBV30	TRBJ2-1	AWSQAGRGEQF
TRBV27	TRBJ1-4	ASSRVGQGGREKLF
TRBV18	TRBJ2-7	ASSPPGTGVREQY